These 18 T cell receptor beta chains originate from one sample sequenced in a study of blood T cell repertoires in COVID-19. Generated by immunoSEQ multiplex PCR, the TCRdb table keeps only in-frame clones and is missing some. The sample consists of 200,000 to 300,000 clones, 80% to 90% of them appearing once. The sequenced material came from PBMCs or T cells enriched from blood (not recorded which). Receptor source: a woman aged 40 to 49 who had been exposed to COVID-19.

The rearrangement uses TRBV12-5 and TRBJ1-2; 7 positions agree with TRBD1. The germline V gene has CDR1 LGHNT and CDR2 FRNRAP. This CDR3 comprises 14 residues. V lost 3 bases and J lost 8; bases outside the gene matches: 9. CDR3 sequence: CASGFKLGGEGYTF. The CDR3 nucleotides are TGTGCTAGTGGTTTCAAGTTAGGGGGCGAAGGCTACACCTTC.

The chain uses TRBV6-5 and TRBJ2-3, with D perhaps matching TRBD1 (5 bases). Per germline, CDR1 MNHEY and CDR2 SVGAGI. Trimming removed 0 bases from V and 4 bases from J, with 11 bases in between. This CDR3 is 15 amino acids long. CDR3 region: CASSYSGRASDTQYF. CDR3 nucleotides: TGTGCCAGCAGTTACTCAGGCAGGGCCTCAGATACGCAGTATTTT.

This clone was observed once. The V and J genes are TRBV4-3 and TRBJ1-2, with a possible D match to TRBD1 (6 bases). Germline lookup yields CDR1 LGHNA and CDR2 YSLEER. The length of the CDR3 is 15 residues. V gave up 0 bases and J gave up 4 bases, with 12 bases separating them. The CDR3, as DNA: TGCGCCAGCAGCCAAGAGTACAGGGTCGCCTATGGCTACACCTTC. It encodes CASSQEYRVAYGYTF.

The rearrangement uses TRBV20-1 and TRBJ1-2; no firm D call. CDR1 and CDR2 (germline): DFQATT, SNEGSKA (reference sequence). The ends were cut back, 8 bases at V and 3 bases at J, with 10 bases in the middle. The CDR3 runs to 11 residues. The DNA for the CDR3 is TGCAGTTGGGAGGACGACTATGGCTACACCTTC. Translated, it gives CSWEDDYGYTF.

V is TRBV4-3 and J is TRBJ2-3; 16 nucleotides line up with TRBD2. Per germline, CDR1 LGHNA and CDR2 YSLEER. The junction had 8 bases not matched to a gene; V was cut back by 3 bases and J by 5 bases. The CDR3 consists of 18 residues. This CDR3 reads CASSQGTSGGAWGDTQYF. CDR3 coding DNA: TGCGCCAGCAGCCAGGGGACTAGCGGGGGGGCGTGGGGAGATACGCAGTATTTT.

The gene calls are TRBV7-2 and TRBJ2-7; D unresolved. The CDR3 is 12 amino acids. V dropped 8 bases and J dropped 3 bases, with 11 bases sitting between them. Germline values: CDR1 SGHTA, CDR2 FQGNSA. The CDR3 spells CASSPFIYEQYF. The CDR3 region has the DNA TGTGCCAGCTCTCCTTTTATCTACGAGCAGTACTTC.

The J gene is TRBJ1-6, the V gene TRBV5-4; 9 bases fit TRBD1. Per germline, CDR1 SGHNT and CDR2 YYREEE (reference sequence). V shed 4 bases, J shed 12 bases, and the junction held 8 bases outside the gene matches. This CDR3 has 14 residues. CDR3 sequence reads: CASSIEGQGVPLHF. CDR3 in DNA: TGTGCCAGCAGCATCGAGGGACAGGGAGTACCCCTCCACTTT.

The chain employs TRBV13 and TRBJ1-5; the D is unclear. V lost 4 bases and J lost 0, with 19 bases in between. This CDR3 is 18 amino acids long. Germline loops: CDR1 PRHDT, CDR2 FYEKMQ (reference sequence). The CDR3 DNA reads TGTGCCAGCAGCTCCTCCGGACTCGGTCGGTATAGCAATCAGCCCCAGCATTTT. Translated: CASSSSGLGRYSNQPQHF.

This chain connects TRBV11-2 to TRBJ1-3; a possible D gene is TRBD1 (5 bases). V was trimmed by 4 bases and J by 2 bases, leaving 6 bases between them. Germline CDR1 and CDR2: SGHAT and FQNNGV. CDR3 length equals 13 residues. CDR3 DNA sequence: TGTGCCAGCAGCTCAGGGCCTGGAAACACCATATATTTT. Encoded protein: CASSSGPGNTIYF.

The V gene is TRBV5-4, the J gene TRBJ2-5; D remains unclear. The CDR3 is made up of 13 amino acids. The germline V and J ends were trimmed by 1 base and 5 bases, with 9 bases remaining between them. Germline values: CDR1 SGHNT, CDR2 YYREEE (reference sequence). Written as DNA, the CDR3 is TGTGCCAGCAGCTTGTTCACAAAGGAGACCCAGTACTTC. Translating it yields CASSLFTKETQYF. Using reference TRBV5-4 and TRBJ2-5 for the parts outside the CDR3, the full variable domain is ETGVTQSPTHLIKTRGQQVTLRCSSQSGHNTVSWYQQALGQGPQFIFQYYREEENGRGNFPPRFSGLQFPNYSSELNVNALELDDSALYLCASSLFTKETQYFGPGTRLLVL.

The chain links TRBV7-2 to TRBJ1-6, with 7 bases that match TRBD1. From germline, CDR1 is SGHTA and CDR2 FQGNSA. The J segment lost 8 bases and the V segment lost 3 bases, leaving 4 bases of the junction unmatched. The CDR3 is 14 amino acids. The CDR3 reads CASSLLQGYSPLHF. The DNA of the CDR3 is TGTGCCAGCAGCTTGCTACAGGGGTATTCACCCCTCCACTTT. Using reference TRBV7-2 and TRBJ1-6 for the parts outside the CDR3, the full variable domain is GAGVSQSPSNKVTEKGKDVELRCDPISGHTALYWYRQSLGQGLEFLIYFQGNSAPDKSGLPSDRFSAERTGGSVSTLTIQRTQQEDSAVYLCASSLLQGYSPLHFGNGTRLTVT.

This chain joins TRBV25-1 and TRBJ2-7; 8 bases are shared with TRBD1. After removal of 6 bases from V and 3 bases from J, the junction contained 7 bases not matched to a gene. The CDR3 sequence is 14 residues long. Germline-derived CDR1 and CDR2 are MGHDK and SYGVNS. DNA of the CDR3: TGTGCCAGCAGCTCGACAGGGGACTTCTACGAGCAGTACTTC. Translation gives CASSSTGDFYEQYF.

The J gene is TRBJ1-2, the V gene TRBV29-1, with 7 bases fitting TRBD1. This CDR3 region has 13 residues. Unmatched junction bases numbered 7, after V lost 1 base and J lost 8 bases. Per the germline V gene, CDR1 is SQVTM and CDR2 is ANQGSEA. The CDR3 spells CSVEVTGAGGYTF. The CDR3 nucleotides are TGCAGCGTTGAAGTCACAGGGGCGGGCGGCTACACCTTC.

This chain joins TRBV27 and TRBJ2-1; D remains unclear. The CDR3 contains 15 residues. Germline V gene sequence: CDR1 MNHEY, CDR2 SMNVEV (reference sequence). V dropped 2 bases and J dropped 0 bases, with 8 bases sitting between them. CDR3 protein: CASSLAASSYNEQFF. CDR3 in DNA: TGTGCCAGCAGTTTAGCGGCAAGCTCCTACAATGAGCAGTTCTTC.

The chain uses TRBV5-8 and TRBJ1-3, with 8 bases matching TRBD1. The J segment lost 2 bases and the V segment lost 3 bases, leaving 7 bases of the junction unmatched. Germline lookup yields CDR1 SGHTS and CDR2 YDEGEE. The CDR3 covers 16 residues. CDR3 amino acids: CASSSAKTGAGNTIYF. Here the CDR3 DNA reads TGTGCCAGCAGCTCAGCAAAGACAGGGGCTGGAAACACCATATATTTT.

A single count supports this clone. V gene TRBV27 combines with J gene TRBJ1-4, with no clear D. The CDR3 loop spans 15 amino acids. Trimming removed 8 bases from V and 0 bases from J, with 13 bases in between. The V gene's germline CDR1 is MNHEY and CDR2 SMNVEV (reference sequence). CDR3 region: CASGDRLATNEKLFF. Here the CDR3 DNA reads TGTGCCAGCGGAGACCGCCTAGCAACTAATGAAAAACTGTTTTTT.

CDR3 amino acids: CASSHRGLNTEAFF. The CDR3, as DNA: TGTGCCAGCAGTCACAGGGGGCTGAACACTGAAGCTTTCTTT. V usage is TRBV6-2 or TRBV6-3 and J usage is TRBJ1-1, with 9 positions matching TRBD1. Germline lookup yields CDR1 MNHEY and CDR2 SVGEGT. The CDR3 covers 14 residues. V dropped 5 bases and J dropped 0; count of bases not matched to a gene: 1.

The chain combines TRBV4-2 with TRBJ2-3; 9 nucleotides line up with TRBD1. Germline-derived CDR1 and CDR2 are LGHNA and YNFKEQ. The CDR3 consists of 15 residues. V gave up 4 bases and J gave up 2 bases; unmatched junction bases: 4. The CDR3 loop is CASSRGTGNTDTQYF. The CDR3, as DNA: TGTGCCAGCAGCCGTGGGACAGGGAACACAGATACGCAGTATTTT.